The 20 T cell receptor beta chains listed next were all sequenced from one sample in a study of regulatory T cells in long-lasting Graves disease. The time point denotes: newly diagnosed GD, antithyroid drugs for less than 3 months. The TCR library was made from RNA that had been extracted from PBMCs in TRIzol. According to the study, TCR beta libraries were built with iRepertoire HTBI primers and CDR3-region Arm-PCR. TCRdb fed the multiplex PCR reads into MiXCR, producing one record per CDR3 protein. Seen here are some 250,000 distinct CDR3 sequences, about 18% observed once, and the top ten hold 13% to 15%. This sample was shared with a second study, whose subject was T cells in Graves' hyperthyroidism and ophthalmopathy.

This specimen was peripheral blood mononuclear cells (PBMCs), taken at new diagnosis, from a patient treated with antithyroid drugs. The source of these receptors is a young woman with Graves disease.

This clonotype came up many times. This chain joins TRBV6-2 or TRBV6-3 and TRBJ2-2; no firm D call. Germline V gives CDR1 MNHEY, CDR2 SVGEGT. Deletions cut 2 bases from V and 3 bases from J, with 10 bases between. The CDR3 loop spans 15 amino acids. CDR3 bases: TGTGCCAGCAGTTACGTTCCCGCGTACACCGGGGAGCTGTTTTTT. This encodes CASSYVPAYTGELFF.

There are many counts of this clonotype. This chain joins TRBV28 and TRBJ1-4; D not certain. Germline CDR1 MDHEN, CDR2 SYDVKM. Trimming shortened V by 3 bases and J by 4 bases, and 6 bases separated the two germline ends. This CDR3 is built from 13 residues. CDR3 amino acids: CASSFASNEKLFF. CDR3 nucleotides: TGTGCCAGCAGTTTCGCCAGTAATGAAAAACTGTTTTTT.

This clonotype was recorded many times. The CDR3 DNA is TGCAGTGCTTCCAGGGAGGAAGCTTTCTTT. This encodes CSASREEAFF. This sequence joins TRBV20-1 and TRBJ1-1; D is possibly TRBD1 (5 bases). V was pared by 5 bases and J by 8 bases, with 9 bases between. CDR1 DFQATT and CDR2 SNEGSKA come from the germline V gene (reference sequence). The CDR3 is 10 residues long.

The chain couples TRBV9 to TRBJ1-3; D may be TRBD1 (5 bases). Germline loops: CDR1 SGDLS, CDR2 YYNGEE. The germline V and J ends were trimmed by 6 bases and 1 base, with 14 bases remaining between them. This CDR3 spans 15 amino acids. CDR3 residues: CASNEGRESGNTIYF. CDR3 in DNA: TGTGCCAGCAACGAGGGCAGGGAGTCTGGAAACACCATATATTTT.

This clonotype was picked up a small number of times. This chain uses TRBV18 with TRBJ2-3; TRBD1 matches 8 bases. Germline CDR1 KGHSH, CDR2 LQKENI. This CDR3 spans 15 amino acids. Germline trimming cut 3 bases from V and 0 bases from J; bases unmatched to any gene: 2. This CDR3 is CASSPDRGSTDTQYF. CDR3 DNA: TGTGCCAGCTCACCTGACAGGGGAAGCACAGATACGCAGTATTTT.

There are a few counts of this clonotype. V and J are TRBV5-4 and TRBJ1-1; D perhaps matches TRBD1 (5 bases). Germline values: CDR1 SGHNT, CDR2 YYREEE (reference sequence). CDR3 length: 14 amino acids. V lost 4 bases, J lost 4 bases, and 14 bases lay in between. CDR3 loop: CASSHWDFGTEAFF. The CDR3 nucleotides read TGTGCCAGCAGCCACTGGGACTTTGGCACTGAAGCTTTCTTT. Using reference TRBV5-4 and TRBJ1-1 for the parts outside the CDR3, the full variable domain is ETGVTQSPTHLIKTRGQQVTLRCSSQSGHNTVSWYQQALGQGPQFIFQYYREEENGRGNFPPRFSGLQFPNYSSELNVNALELDDSALYLCASSHWDFGTEAFFGQGTRLTVV.

This clonotype appeared a few times. Since a much larger clone is just one base distant, this may be a read error. The V gene is TRBV11-2, the J gene TRBJ2-2, with 7 bases aligning to TRBD1. V was pared by 5 bases and J by 4 bases, with 16 bases of the junction left unmatched. The length of the CDR3 is 18 residues. The germline CDR1 and CDR2 sequences are SGHAT and FQNNGV. The CDR3 reads CASSPTRRQGSATGELFF. CDR3 nucleotides: TGTGCCAGCAGCCCCACAAGACGACAGGGCAGTGCCACCGGGGAGCTGTTTTTT.

The chain employs TRBV10-2 and TRBJ1-1; tentative D call: TRBD1 (5 bases). Germline CDR1 reads WSHSY; CDR2 reads SAAADI. V gave up 6 bases and J gave up 5 bases, with 13 bases separating them. The CDR3 length is 13 residues. The CDR3 loop is CASRRGEGTEAFF. In nucleotides, the CDR3 is TGCGCCAGCAGGAGGGGAGAGGGGACTGAAGCTTTCTTT.

The chain couples TRBV2 to TRBJ2-7; a possible D gene is TRBD2 (6 bases). The germline V gene has CDR1 SNHLY and CDR2 FYNNEI. This CDR3 is 15 amino acids long. Trimming removed 3 bases at V and 0 bases at J, with 12 bases between. The CDR3 region has the DNA TGTGCCAGCAGTGACGGGACTGACAGCTCCTACGAGCAGTACTTC. This sequence encodes CASSDGTDSSYEQYF.

This clonotype was picked up many times. The J gene is TRBJ2-2, the V gene TRBV28; no reliable D call. V lost 7 bases, J lost 0 bases, and 9 bases lay in between. Germline CDR1 reads MDHEN; CDR2 reads SYDVKM. This CDR3 has 14 amino acids. CDR3 DNA sequence: TGTGCCAGCATTCCGGGTGCGAACACCGGGGAGCTGTTTTTT. This sequence encodes CASIPGANTGELFF.

This clonotype was picked up many times. V and J are TRBV20-1 and TRBJ2-3, with D hard to call. The CDR3 covers 14 residues. The V end lost 0 bases, the J end lost 2 bases, and 9 bases lay between the germline ends. The V gene's germline CDR1 is DFQATT and CDR2 SNEGSKA (reference sequence). The CDR3 loop is CSARDKQNTDTQYF. The DNA of the CDR3 is TGCAGTGCTAGAGATAAGCAGAACACAGATACGCAGTATTTT.

A remark on this clonotype: The likely explanation is a read error, given a far larger clone one base away. This sequence joins TRBV3-1 and TRBJ2-1, with a possible D match to TRBD1 (5 bases). Trimming took 4 bases from V and 10 from J, leaving 17 bases between them. The CDR3 runs 14 residues. Germline-derived CDR1 and CDR2 are LGHDT and YNNKEL (reference sequence). CDR3 in DNA: TGTGCCAGCAGCCTAGGGGTGATCGCCTACGAGCAGTTCTTC. Translation: CASSLGVIAYEQFF.

V is TRBV7-9 and J is TRBJ1-2; D might be TRBD1 (5 bases). Trimming removed 10 bases from V and 4 bases from J, with 13 bases in between. From germline, CDR1 is SEHNR and CDR2 FQNEAQ (reference sequence). The CDR3 sequence is 12 residues long. CDR3 loop: CATPGSLYGYTF. CDR3 DNA: TGTGCCACACCAGGGAGTCTCTATGGCTACACCTTC.

This clonotype was picked up many times. The V and J genes are TRBV5-8 and TRBJ1-5; D unresolved. Germline V gives CDR1 SGHTS, CDR2 YDEGEE. V lost 4 bases, J lost 0 bases, and 17 bases lay in between. The CDR3 sequence is 17 residues long. CDR3 nucleotide sequence: TGTGCCAGCAGCCCGATAACAGCACGCTATAGCAATCAGCCCCAGCATTTT. It codes for CASSPITARYSNQPQHF.

At least ten counts were recorded for this clonotype. The rearrangement uses TRBV6-5 and TRBJ2-1; 14 bases agree with TRBD2. J lost 10 bases, V lost 6 bases, and 14 bases had no gene match. This CDR3 region has 17 residues. In germline, CDR1 is MNHEY, CDR2 SVGAGI. The CDR3 here is CASRYSTSGGAVREQFF. Here the CDR3 DNA reads TGTGCCAGCAGATATTCGACTAGCGGGGGGGCGGTGCGCGAGCAGTTCTTC.

This clonotype was recorded at least ten times. The genes are TRBV15 and TRBJ1-1; unclear D gene. The length of the CDR3 is 16 residues. Germline CDR1 reads LNHNV; CDR2 reads YYDKDF (reference sequence). V was pared by 0 bases and J by 3 bases, with 14 bases between. The CDR3 reads CATSRDTVRPHTEAFF. The CDR3 DNA sequence: TGTGCCACCAGCAGAGATACAGTAAGACCGCACACTGAAGCTTTCTTT.

This clonotype came up many times. The genes are TRBV20-1 and TRBJ1-1; the D is unclear. This CDR3 has 12 residues. Germline CDR1 and CDR2: DFQATT and SNEGSKA (reference sequence). The ends were cut back, 7 bases at V and 3 bases at J, with 12 bases in the middle. DNA for the CDR3: TGCAGTGTCACGGAGAGGTACACTGAAGCTTTCTTT. This codes for CSVTERYTEAFF.

This clonotype was detected ten times or more. The chain couples TRBV6-1 to TRBJ2-2, with a tentative D call TRBD2 (6 bases). This CDR3 spans 14 amino acids. V was cut by 7 bases and J by 3 bases, with 12 bases left in between. CDR1 is MNHNS, CDR2 SASEGT, per germline. CDR3 bases: TGTGCCAGCACCCCGGGGACTGACACCGGGGAGCTGTTTTTT. This codes for CASTPGTDTGELFF.

There are many counts of this clonotype. V usage is TRBV27 and J usage is TRBJ2-7; no firm D call. The germline gives CDR1 MNHEY, CDR2 SMNVEV (reference sequence). The V end lost 3 bases, the J end lost 4 bases, and 13 bases lay between the germline ends. This CDR3 region has 14 residues. In DNA, the CDR3 is TGTGCCAGCAGTTTCGCAGACGGAACTTACGAGCAGTACTTC. Translation gives CASSFADGTYEQYF.

As for this clonotype: A junction end diverges from the germline sequence, so it may reflect a read error. This chain uses TRBV5-1 with TRBJ2-7; D ambiguous. This CDR3 spans 10 amino acids. The germline V gene encodes CDR1 SGHRS and CDR2 YFSETQ. The CDR3 region has the DNA TGTGCCAGCGCGCACGGGTTGCAGTACTTC. This codes for CASAHGLQYF.